This TCR beta chain was found in a study of T cell repertoires in cytomegalovirus infection. Study-wide background: An indication of both CMV infection and matching HLA type came from public TCR beta signatures.

The sample holds many counts of this clonotype. Trimming cost V 2 bases and J 5 bases, with 8 bases left between them. The germline V gene encodes CDR1 SEHNR and CDR2 FQNEAQ (reference sequence). This CDR3 contains 13 residues. TCRdb redid the calling of the reads with MiXCR, one entry per CDR3 protein. The sample carries just under 300,000 distinct CDR3 sequences, approximately 10% recorded once. J is TRBJ2-3 and V is TRBV7-9; no reliable D call. Input material: PBMCs. The clonotype comes from a human donor in good health (CMV status not recorded). Some clones in this sample may be carry-over from other donors' samples. Here the CDR3 DNA reads TGTGCCAGCAGCTTACTAGGAATAGATACGCAGTATTTT. Protein product: CASSLLGIDTQYF.